This T cell receptor beta chain derives from a study of response to subunit inactivated influenza vaccine. Notes on the study in general: Few additional T cells are recruited per seasonal influenza vaccination, authors suggested.

Remarks on this clonotype: Its antigen remains unknown.

V gave up 1 base and J gave up 6 bases; unmatched junction bases: 11. Germline values: CDR1 MGHRA, CDR2 YSYEKL. The length of the CDR3 is 16 residues. TCRdb used MiXCR to reprocess the RT-PCR reads, holding one entry per CDR3 protein. The table records more than 600,000 distinct CDR3 sequences, around a sixth of them present only once. The source was PBMCs from blood, collected 4 to 6 days after vaccination. This clonotype originated in a man over 45 who received an inactivated influenza vaccine. The chain carries TRBV4-1 and TRBJ2-5, with 7 bases matching TRBD2. The CDR3 DNA is TGCGCCAGCAGCCAAGTTTGGACTAGACCTTATAAGACCCAGTACTTC. Its translation: CASSQVWTRPYKTQYF.